This TCR beta chain came from a study of cytomegalovirus exposure and HLA in healthy donors. The trim removed 4 bases at V and 5 bases at J, leaving 8 bases unmatched. This CDR3 has 15 residues. From germline, CDR1 is SGHRS and CDR2 YFSETQ. Vbeta (60) and Jbeta (13) primers were used in the PCR. Sequencing used immunoSEQ multiplex PCR; TCRdb keeps in-frame clones, though not all of them. The table includes fewer than 120,000 clones, 76% detected once. V usage is TRBV5-1 and J usage is TRBJ2-3; 9 bases align to TRBD2. Sequencing was done on a sample of PBMCs. This TCR derives from a young man in good health and CMV-seropositive. The CDR3 is CASSPRAGGQDTQYF. DNA for the CDR3: TGCGCCAGCAGCCCCCGGGCGGGGGGGCAAGATACGCAGTATTTT.